This T cell receptor (beta chain) emerged from a study of read filtering for tumor transcriptome and immune sequencing. As for the study in general: Transcriptome libraries were built from DNase-treated RNA.

The library was built from about 400 ng RNA with molecular barcoded adaptors for alpha/delta and beta/gamma chains. TCRdb ran MiXCR on the reads and lists one entry per CDR3 protein. This table holds 130,000 or so distinct CDR3 sequences, roughly 13% found once. This clonotype came up many times. This CDR3 is 12 amino acids long. Deletions cut 3 bases from V and 11 bases from J, with 12 bases between. Looked up from germline, CDR1 is SGHTA and CDR2 is FQGNSA. This chain uses TRBV7-2 with TRBJ2-3; tentative D call: TRBD2 (5 bases). The specimen sequenced was a population of CD138-negative cells sorted from bone marrow. This TCR came from a donor aged 40 or older with multiple myeloma. The CDR3 sequence is CASSFEVGRQYF. The CDR3 coding sequence is TGTGCCAGCAGCTTTGAAGTGGGGAGGCAGTATTTT.